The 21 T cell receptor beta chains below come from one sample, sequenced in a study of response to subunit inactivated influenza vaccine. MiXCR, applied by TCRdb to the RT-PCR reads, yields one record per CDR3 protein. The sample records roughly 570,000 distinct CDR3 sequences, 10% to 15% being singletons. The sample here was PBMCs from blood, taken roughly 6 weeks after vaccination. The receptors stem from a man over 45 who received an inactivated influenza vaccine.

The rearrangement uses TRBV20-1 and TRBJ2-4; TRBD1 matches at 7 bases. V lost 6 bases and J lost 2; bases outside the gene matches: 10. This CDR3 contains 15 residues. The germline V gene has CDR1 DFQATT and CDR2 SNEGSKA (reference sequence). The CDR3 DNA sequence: TGCAGTGCCCGGCCGGCCAGGGGGTCCAAAAACATTCAGTACTTC. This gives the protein CSARPARGSKNIQYF.

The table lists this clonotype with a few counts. In nucleotides, the CDR3 is TGTGCCAGCAGTTTAGCCCGGGGCAGGGAGCAGTTCTTC. Protein sequence: CASSLARGREQFF. The chain couples TRBV12-3 or TRBV12-4 to TRBJ2-1, with D perhaps assigned TRBD1 or TRBD2 (5 bases each). The CDR3 is made up of 13 amino acids. V gave up 0 bases and J gave up 10 bases, with 10 bases separating them.

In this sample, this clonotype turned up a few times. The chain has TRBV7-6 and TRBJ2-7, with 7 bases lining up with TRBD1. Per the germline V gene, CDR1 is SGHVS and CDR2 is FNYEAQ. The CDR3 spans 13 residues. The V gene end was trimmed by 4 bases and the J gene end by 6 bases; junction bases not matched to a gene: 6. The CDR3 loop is CASSSQAGGEQYF. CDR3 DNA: TGTGCCAGCAGCTCCCAAGCAGGGGGCGAGCAGTACTTC.

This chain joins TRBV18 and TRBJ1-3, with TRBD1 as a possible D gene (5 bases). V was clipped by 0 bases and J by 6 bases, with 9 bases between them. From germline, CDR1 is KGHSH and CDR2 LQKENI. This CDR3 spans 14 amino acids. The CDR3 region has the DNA TGTGCCAGCTCACCACCGGGGCCGGCAAACACCATATATTTT. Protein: CASSPPGPANTIYF. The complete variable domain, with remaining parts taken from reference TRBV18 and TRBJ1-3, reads NAGVMQNPRHLVRRRGQEARLRCSPMKGHSHVYWYRQLPEEGLKFMVYLQKENIIDESGMPKERFSAEFPKEGPSILRIQQVVRGDSAAYFCASSPPGPANTIYFGEGSWLTVV.

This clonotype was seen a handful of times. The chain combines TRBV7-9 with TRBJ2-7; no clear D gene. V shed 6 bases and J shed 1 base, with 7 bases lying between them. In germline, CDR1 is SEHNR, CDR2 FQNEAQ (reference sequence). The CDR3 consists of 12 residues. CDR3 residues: CASRSGSYEQYF. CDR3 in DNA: TGTGCCAGCAGGTCGGGTTCCTACGAGCAGTACTTC.

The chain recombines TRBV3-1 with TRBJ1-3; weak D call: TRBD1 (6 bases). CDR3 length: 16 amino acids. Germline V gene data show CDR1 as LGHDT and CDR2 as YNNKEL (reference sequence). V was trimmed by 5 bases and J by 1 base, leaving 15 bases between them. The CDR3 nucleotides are TGTGCCAGCAGCTCTTCTCTGGGGGCTTCTGGAAACACCATATATTTT. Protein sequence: CASSSSLGASGNTIYF.

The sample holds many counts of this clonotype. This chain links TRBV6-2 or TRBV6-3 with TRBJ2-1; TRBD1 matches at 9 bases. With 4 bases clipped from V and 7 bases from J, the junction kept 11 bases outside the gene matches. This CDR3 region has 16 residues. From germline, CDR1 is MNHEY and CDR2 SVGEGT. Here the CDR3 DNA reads TGTGCCAGCAGTTCGCCGGGACAGGGAATTTCGAATGAGCAGTTCTTC. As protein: CASSSPGQGISNEQFF.

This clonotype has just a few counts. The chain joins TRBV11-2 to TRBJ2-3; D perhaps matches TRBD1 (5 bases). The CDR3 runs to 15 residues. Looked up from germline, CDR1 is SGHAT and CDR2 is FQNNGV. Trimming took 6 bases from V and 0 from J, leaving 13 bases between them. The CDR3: CASRIHRSSTDTQYF. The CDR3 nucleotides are TGTGCCAGCAGGATCCACAGGTCTAGCACAGATACGCAGTATTTT.

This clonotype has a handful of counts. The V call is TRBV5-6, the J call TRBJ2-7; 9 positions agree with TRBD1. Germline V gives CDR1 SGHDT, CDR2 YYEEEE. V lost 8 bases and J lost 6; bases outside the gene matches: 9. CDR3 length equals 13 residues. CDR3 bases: TGTGCCAGTACCAAACAGGGGGCGGTCGAGCAGTACTTC. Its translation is CASTKQGAVEQYF.

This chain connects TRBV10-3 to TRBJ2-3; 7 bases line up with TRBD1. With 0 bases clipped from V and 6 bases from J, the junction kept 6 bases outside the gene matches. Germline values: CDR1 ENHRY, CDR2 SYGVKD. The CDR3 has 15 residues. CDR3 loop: CAISESVGGADTQYF. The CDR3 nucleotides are TGTGCCATCAGTGAGTCGGTAGGGGGCGCGGATACGCAGTATTTT.

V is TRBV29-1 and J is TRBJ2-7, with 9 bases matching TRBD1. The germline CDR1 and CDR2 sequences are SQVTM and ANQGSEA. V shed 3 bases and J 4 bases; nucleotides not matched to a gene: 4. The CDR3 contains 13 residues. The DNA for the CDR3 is TGCAGCGTTGATTCGGGACAGGGTTACGAGCAGTACTTC. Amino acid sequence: CSVDSGQGYEQYF.

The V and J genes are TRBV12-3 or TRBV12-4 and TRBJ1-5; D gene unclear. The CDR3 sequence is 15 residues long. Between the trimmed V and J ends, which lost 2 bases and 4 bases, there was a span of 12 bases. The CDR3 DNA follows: TGTGCCAGCAGTTTACTGGGCGGCGATAATCAGCCCCAGCATTTT. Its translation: CASSLLGGDNQPQHF.

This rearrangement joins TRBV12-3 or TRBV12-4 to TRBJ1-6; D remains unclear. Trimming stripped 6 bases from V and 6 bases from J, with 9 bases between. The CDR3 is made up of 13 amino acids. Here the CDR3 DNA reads TGTGCCAGCAGCCAGCGACTTAATTCACCCCTCCACTTT. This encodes CASSQRLNSPLHF.

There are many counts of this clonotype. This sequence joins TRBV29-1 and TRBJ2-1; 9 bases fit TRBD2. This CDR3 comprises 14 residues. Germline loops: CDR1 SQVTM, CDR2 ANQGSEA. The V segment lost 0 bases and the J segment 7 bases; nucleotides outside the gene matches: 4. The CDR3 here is CSVEDLAGGNEQFF. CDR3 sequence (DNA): TGCAGCGTTGAAGATCTGGCGGGAGGGAATGAGCAGTTCTTC.

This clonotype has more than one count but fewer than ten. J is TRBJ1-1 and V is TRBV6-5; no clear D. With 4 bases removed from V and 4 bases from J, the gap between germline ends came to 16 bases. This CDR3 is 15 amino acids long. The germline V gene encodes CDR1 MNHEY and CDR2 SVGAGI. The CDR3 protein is CASSSLGIRRTEAFF. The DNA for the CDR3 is TGTGCCAGCAGTTCCCTGGGGATTCGGCGCACTGAAGCTTTCTTT.

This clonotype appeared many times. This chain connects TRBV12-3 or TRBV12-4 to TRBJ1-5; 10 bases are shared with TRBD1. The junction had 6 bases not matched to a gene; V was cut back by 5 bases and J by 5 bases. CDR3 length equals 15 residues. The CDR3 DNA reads TGTGCCAGCAGTCCGGACAGGGGGACCCATCAGCCCCAGCATTTT. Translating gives CASSPDRGTHQPQHF.

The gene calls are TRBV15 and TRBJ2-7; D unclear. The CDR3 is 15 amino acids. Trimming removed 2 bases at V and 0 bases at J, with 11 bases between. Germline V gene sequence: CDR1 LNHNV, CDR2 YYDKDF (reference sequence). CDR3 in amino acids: CATSRSRSSSYEQYF. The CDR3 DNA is TGTGCCACCAGCAGATCCAGGTCCAGCTCCTACGAGCAGTACTTC.

For the CDR3, the DNA is TGCAGTGCTAGCCGGGACAGCCCGCCCTACGAGCAGTACTTC. This codes for CSASRDSPPYEQYF. V is TRBV20-1 and J is TRBJ2-7, with 7 bases identical to TRBD1. The CDR3 consists of 14 residues. The germline gives CDR1 DFQATT, CDR2 SNEGSKA (reference sequence). Trimming cost V 3 bases and J 2 bases; bases outside gene matches: 7.

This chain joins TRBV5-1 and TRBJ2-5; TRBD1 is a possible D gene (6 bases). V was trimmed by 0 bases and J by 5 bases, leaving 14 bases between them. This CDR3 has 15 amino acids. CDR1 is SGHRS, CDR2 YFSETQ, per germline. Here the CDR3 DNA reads TGCGCCAGCAGCTTGGTAGCCTCAAGGGGGGAGACCCAGTACTTC. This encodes CASSLVASRGETQYF.

CDR3 amino acids: CASSSGLAGAETQYF. CDR3 coding DNA: TGTGCCAGCAGCTCAGGACTAGCGGGAGCAGAGACCCAGTACTTC. This sequence joins TRBV7-6 and TRBJ2-5; 13 nucleotides agree with TRBD2. CDR1 and CDR2 from the germline V gene are SGHVS and FNYEAQ. The trim removed 4 bases at V and 4 bases at J, leaving 3 bases unmatched. This CDR3 contains 15 residues.

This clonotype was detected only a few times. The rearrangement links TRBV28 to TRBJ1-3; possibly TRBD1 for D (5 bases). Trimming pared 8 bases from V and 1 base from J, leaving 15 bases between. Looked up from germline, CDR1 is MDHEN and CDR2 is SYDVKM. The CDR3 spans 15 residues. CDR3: CASRGGSLSGNTIYF. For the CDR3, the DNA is TGTGCCAGCCGGGGGGGATCGCTTTCTGGAAACACCATATATTTT.